This is a list of T cell receptor beta chains from one sample in a study of blood T cells in healthy people across ages. TCRdb redid the calling of the 5' RACE reads with MiXCR, one entry per CDR3 protein. The sample shows 800,000 to 950,000 distinct CDR3 sequences, about 48% of them seen only once. Sequenced input: blood. These receptors all come from a young man in good health. Each CDR3 is given with its conserved first and last residue. Fields, in order: J gene, D gene, V gene, CDR3 length, clone size, CDR3 DNA, CDR3 protein. The D gene is left open where the match is weak. A clone size is listed for some rows: how often the clone was seen (once, few, many), or a class if it is expanded.

J gene: TRBJ1-1; D gene: TRBD1; V gene: TRBV10-3; CDR3 length: 14; clone size: .; CDR3 DNA: TGTGCCATCAGCCTGGGACAGGGCAACACTGAAGCTTTCTTT; CDR3 protein: CAISLGQGNTEAFF
J gene: TRBJ1-2; D gene: .; V gene: TRBV20-1; CDR3 length: 13; clone size: few; CDR3 DNA: TGCAGTGCTGCCGGGACGGAGGAATATGGCTACACCTTC; CDR3 protein: CSAAGTEEYGYTF
J gene: TRBJ2-5; D gene: .; V gene: TRBV4-2; CDR3 length: 15; clone size: .; CDR3 DNA: TGTGCCAGCAGCCTGGCGGAGACCCTTCAAGAGACCCAGTACTTC; CDR3 protein: CASSLAETLQETQYF
J gene: TRBJ2-1; D gene: TRBD1; V gene: TRBV29-1; CDR3 length: 16; clone size: .; CDR3 DNA: TGCAGCGTTGAAAACCCTGACAGGGTTTCATACAATGAGCAGTTCTTC; CDR3 protein: CSVENPDRVSYNEQFF
J gene: TRBJ1-5; D gene: TRBD1; V gene: TRBV27; CDR3 length: 15; clone size: .; CDR3 DNA: TGTGCCAGCGCCTCAGGGGGCTCAGGAAATCAGCCCCAGCATTTT; CDR3 protein: CASASGGSGNQPQHF
J gene: TRBJ2-1; D gene: .; V gene: TRBV27; CDR3 length: 15; clone size: .; CDR3 DNA: TGTGCCAGCAGTTCCGTAGACACGTTATACAATGAGCAGTTCTTC; CDR3 protein: CASSSVDTLYNEQFF
J gene: TRBJ2-5; D gene: .; V gene: TRBV28; CDR3 length: 15; clone size: few; CDR3 DNA: TGTGCCAGCAGTCCCTCGCGTATACAGAAAGAGACCCAGTACTTC; CDR3 protein: CASSPSRIQKETQYF
J gene: TRBJ2-7; D gene: .; V gene: TRBV18; CDR3 length: 13; clone size: .; CDR3 DNA: TGTGCCAGCTCTCCGCAACTTAGGGACGAGCAGTACTTC; CDR3 protein: CASSPQLRDEQYF
J gene: TRBJ1-1; D gene: .; V gene: TRBV5-1; CDR3 length: 14; clone size: .; CDR3 DNA: TGCGCCAGCAGCTTGGAGGGGACACCAGGTGAAGCTTTCTTT; CDR3 protein: CASSLEGTPGEAFF
J gene: TRBJ2-7; D gene: .; V gene: TRBV6-1; CDR3 length: 12; clone size: .; CDR3 DNA: TGTGCCAGCCGACTGGACTCCTACGAGCAGTACTTC; CDR3 protein: CASRLDSYEQYF
J gene: TRBJ2-1; D gene: .; V gene: TRBV3-1; CDR3 length: 11; clone size: few; CDR3 DNA: TGTGCCAGCAGGGGGTTAGGTGAGCAGTTCTTC; CDR3 protein: CASRGLGEQFF
J gene: TRBJ2-3; D gene: .; V gene: TRBV6-1; CDR3 length: 16; clone size: .; CDR3 DNA: TGTGCCAGCAGTGGGATCAACGGGCCCCATTGGGATACGCAGTATTTT; CDR3 protein: CASSGINGPHWDTQYF
J gene: TRBJ2-6; D gene: .; V gene: TRBV7-3; CDR3 length: 17; clone size: few; CDR3 DNA: TGTGCCAGCAGTTTAGGGACGGGCAGCTCTGGGGCCAACGTCCTGACTTTC; CDR3 protein: CASSLGTGSSGANVLTF
J gene: TRBJ2-1; D gene: .; V gene: TRBV2; CDR3 length: 13; clone size: few; CDR3 DNA: TGTGCCAGCAGTGAGGGTGAATACAATGAGCAGTTCTTC; CDR3 protein: CASSEGEYNEQFF
J gene: TRBJ2-7; D gene: TRBD1; V gene: TRBV11-1; CDR3 length: 14; clone size: .; CDR3 DNA: TGTGCCAGCAGCGGCCGGGACAGAGCCTACGAGCAGTACTTC; CDR3 protein: CASSGRDRAYEQYF